The T cell receptor beta chain under discussion was sequenced for a study of T cells in Graves' hyperthyroidism and ophthalmopathy. Study context: The authors collected peripheral blood at initial diagnosis, before any treatment.

The CDR3 loop spans 15 amino acids. V lost 2 bases and J lost 2, with 10 bases in between. Ten or more counts support this clonotype. Its antigen remains unidentified. Amplification of TCR beta CDR3 regions used RNA as the template. First-round RT-PCR with HTBI primers amplified the TCR CDR3 region. MiXCR, run by TCRdb on the multiplex PCR reads, gives a single entry per CDR3 protein. Of about 710,000 distinct CDR3 sequences listed, about 17% were seen once; the top ten hold around 8.1%. Study-level findings and limits: Researchers found most expanded thyroid clonotypes above 0.001 in blood as well.

Patients counted as stable if ophthalmopathy did not develop within 18 months. Each 10 ml fresh peripheral blood draw supplied the PBMCs. The gene calls are TRBV12-3 or TRBV12-4 and TRBJ2-1; D remains unclear. The source is a man between 18 and 35 years old with Graves' hyperthyroidism. The sample was blood. As DNA, the CDR3 is TGTGCCAGCAGTTTACTTGGCGGAGCCTACAATGAGCAGTTCTTC. Amino acid sequence: CASSLLGGAYNEQFF.